This T cell receptor (beta chain) is from a study of early T cells in non-severe SARS-CoV-2 infection. About the research overall: Investigators sequenced bulk RNA drawn from unsorted whole blood, and chains remained unpaired.

In the library, individual cDNA molecules carried attached unique molecular identifiers. TCRdb analysed the 5' RACE reads with MiXCR anew, one entry per CDR3 protein. The table has about 68,000 distinct CDR3 sequences, approximately 10% seen once. The CDR3 contains 13 residues. V lost 2 bases, J lost 0 bases, and 5 bases lay in between. The germline gives CDR1 SGDLS, CDR2 YYNGEE. This sequence joins TRBV9 and TRBJ1-1; D ambiguous. This receptor was identified in an adult who was a healthcare worker with PCR-confirmed SARS-CoV-2 infection or an uninfected control (not recorded which). The specimen was whole blood. CDR3 in amino acids: CASSVLVNTEAFF. The DNA of the CDR3 is TGTGCCAGCAGCGTTCTGGTGAACACTGAAGCTTTCTTT.